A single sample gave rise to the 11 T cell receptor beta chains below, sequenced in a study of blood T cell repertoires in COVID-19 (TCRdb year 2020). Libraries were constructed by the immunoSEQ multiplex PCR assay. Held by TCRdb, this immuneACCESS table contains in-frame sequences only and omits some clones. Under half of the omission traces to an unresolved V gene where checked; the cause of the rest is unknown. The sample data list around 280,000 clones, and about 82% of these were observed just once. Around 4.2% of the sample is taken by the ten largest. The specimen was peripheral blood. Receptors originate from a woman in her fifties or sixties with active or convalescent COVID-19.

DNA for the CDR3: TGTGCCAGTAGTATCGTGAAGGGGAATCAGCCCCAGCATTTT. Translating it yields CASSIVKGNQPQHF. J is TRBJ1-5 and V is TRBV19; D may be TRBD1 (5 bases). Germline V CDR1 and CDR2: LNHDA, SQIVND (reference sequence). The CDR3 covers 14 residues. V was cut by 3 bases and J by 4 bases, with 10 bases left in between. Looking up the rest from reference TRBV19 and TRBJ1-5 gives the full variable domain: DGGITQSPKYLFRKEGQNVTLSCEQNLNHDAMYWYRQDPGQGLRLIYYSQIVNDFQKGDIAEGYSVSREKKESFPLTVTSAQKNPTAFYLCASSIVKGNQPQHFGDGTRLSIL.

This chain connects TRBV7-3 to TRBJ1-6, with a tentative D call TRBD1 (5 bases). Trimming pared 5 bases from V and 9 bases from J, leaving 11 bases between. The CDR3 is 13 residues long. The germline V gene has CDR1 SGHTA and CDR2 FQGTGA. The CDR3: CASSKRRGSPLHF. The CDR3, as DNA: TGTGCCAGCAGCAAAAGGAGGGGTTCACCCCTCCACTTT.

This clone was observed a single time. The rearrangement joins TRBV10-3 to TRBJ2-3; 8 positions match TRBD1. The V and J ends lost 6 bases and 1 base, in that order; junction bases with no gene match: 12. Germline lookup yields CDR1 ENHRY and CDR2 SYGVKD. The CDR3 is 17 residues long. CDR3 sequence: CAIRTGALNGGTDTQYF. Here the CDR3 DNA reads TGTGCCATCAGGACAGGGGCCCTCAACGGGGGCACAGATACGCAGTATTTT.

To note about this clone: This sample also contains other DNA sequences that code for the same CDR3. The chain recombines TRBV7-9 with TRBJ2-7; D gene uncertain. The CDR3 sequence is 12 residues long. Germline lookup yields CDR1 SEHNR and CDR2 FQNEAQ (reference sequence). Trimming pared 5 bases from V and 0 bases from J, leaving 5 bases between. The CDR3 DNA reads TGTGCCAGCAGCCTCAGCTCCTACGAGCAGTACTTC. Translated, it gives CASSLSSYEQYF.

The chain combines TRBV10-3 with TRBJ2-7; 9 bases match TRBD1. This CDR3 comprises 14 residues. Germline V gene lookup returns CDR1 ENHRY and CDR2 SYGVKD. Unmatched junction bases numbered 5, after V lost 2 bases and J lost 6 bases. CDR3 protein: CAISEAGQGSEQYF. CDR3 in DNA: TGTGCCATCAGTGAGGCGGGACAGGGTAGCGAGCAGTACTTC.

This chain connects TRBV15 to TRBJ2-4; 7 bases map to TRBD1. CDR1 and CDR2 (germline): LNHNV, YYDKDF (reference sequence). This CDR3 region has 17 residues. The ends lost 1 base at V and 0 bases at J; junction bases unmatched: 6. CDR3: CATSRARTGIAKNIQYF. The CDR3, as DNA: TGTGCCACCAGCAGAGCTCGGACAGGAATAGCCAAAAACATTCAGTACTTC.

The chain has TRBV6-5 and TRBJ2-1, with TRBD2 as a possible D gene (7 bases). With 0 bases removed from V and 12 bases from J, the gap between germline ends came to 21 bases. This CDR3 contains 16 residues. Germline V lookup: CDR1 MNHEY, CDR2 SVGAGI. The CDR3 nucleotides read TGTGCCAGCAGTTACTCGAAGATGGGGGGGCGGCGGGGGCAGTTCTTC. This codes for CASSYSKMGGRRGQFF.

DNA for the CDR3: TGTGCCATCAGGAACAGGGATGGGTCCTCAGAGACCCAGTACTTC. The encoded protein is CAIRNRDGSSETQYF. The chain uses TRBV10-3 and TRBJ2-5; weak D call: TRBD1 (6 bases). The ends were cut back, 6 bases at V and 4 bases at J, with 18 bases in the middle. The CDR3 covers 15 residues. Germline CDR1 ENHRY, CDR2 SYGVKD.

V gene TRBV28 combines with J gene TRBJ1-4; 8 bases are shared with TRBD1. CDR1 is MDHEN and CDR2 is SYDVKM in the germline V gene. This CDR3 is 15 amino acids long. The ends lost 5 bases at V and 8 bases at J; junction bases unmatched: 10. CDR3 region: CASSLEQGGYEKLFF. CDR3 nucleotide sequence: TGTGCCAGCAGTCTCGAACAGGGGGGCTACGAAAAACTGTTTTTT. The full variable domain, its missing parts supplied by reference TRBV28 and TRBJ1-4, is DVKVTQSSRYLVKRTGEKVFLECVQDMDHENMFWYRQDPGLGLRLIYFSYDVKMKEKGDIPEGYSVSREKKERFSLILESASTNQTSMYLCASSLEQGGYEKLFFGSGTQLSVL.

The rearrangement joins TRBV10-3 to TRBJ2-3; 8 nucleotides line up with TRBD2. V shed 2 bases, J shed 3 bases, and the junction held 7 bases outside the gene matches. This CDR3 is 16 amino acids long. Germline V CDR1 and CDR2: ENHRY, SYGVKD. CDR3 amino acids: CAISERGSGSTDTQYF. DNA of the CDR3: TGTGCCATCAGTGAGCGGGGAAGCGGGAGTACAGATACGCAGTATTTT.

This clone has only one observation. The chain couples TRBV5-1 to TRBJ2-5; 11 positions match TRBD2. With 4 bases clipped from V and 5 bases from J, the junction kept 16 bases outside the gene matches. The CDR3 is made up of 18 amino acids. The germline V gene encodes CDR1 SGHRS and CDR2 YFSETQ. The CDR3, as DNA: TGCGCCAGCAGCCTAACCCGATCCTTAGCGGGAGGGAAGGAGACCCAGTACTTC. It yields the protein CASSLTRSLAGGKETQYF. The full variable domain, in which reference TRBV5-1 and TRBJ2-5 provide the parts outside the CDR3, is KAGVTQTPRYLIKTRGQQVTLSCSPISGHRSVSWYQQTPGQGLQFLFEYFSETQRNKGNFPGRFSGRQFSNSRSEMNVSTLELGDSALYLCASSLTRSLAGGKETQYFGPGTRLLVL.